The T cell receptor beta chain under discussion was sequenced for a study of cytomegalovirus exposure and HLA in healthy donors. Use of 60 Vbeta and 13 Jbeta primers characterized the PCR. In the source study's methods: A later analysis tallied tens of millions of unique TCR beta chains, around 12 million of them shared. The assay was immunoSEQ multiplex PCR, and TCRdb's table has in-frame clones only and misses some. That table gives V, J and clone size, and the DNA gave D and trimming. The sample lists fewer than 90,000 clones, 77% occurring once. It was healthy bone marrow donors who served as donors. V was clipped by 10 bases and J by 6 bases, with 12 bases between them. CDR1 is MNHEY, CDR2 SMNVEV, per germline (reference sequence). CDR3 length: 12 residues. General study points: Later findings reportedly placed an Asian-associated ancestry cluster below the roughly 730-donor mean for N-insertions. Of the V segments, some could not be distinguished, including TRBV6-2 and TRBV6-3, and were excluded.

On this clone itself: Its matching antigen is unknown.

The chain carries TRBV27 and TRBJ2-2; D may be TRBD2 (5 bases). Sequenced material: PBMCs. The sequence was collected from a man aged 25 to 40 in good health and CMV-seronegative. The CDR3: CATYGVAGELFF. The DNA of the CDR3 is TGTGCCACCTACGGGGTGGCCGGGGAGCTGTTTTTT.